This T cell receptor beta chain was sequenced during a study of OX40 agonist ivuxolimab in advanced cancers. Overall study findings and caveats: Both CD4+ and CD8+ T cell populations in blood had undergone clonal expansion by week 6 at 0.1 to 3.0 mg/kg.

In its sample, this clone was seen a few times. Antigen: not known. The table came from immunoSEQ multiplex PCR; TCRdb's copy has only in-frame clones and leaves some out. There are around 62,000 clones in the sample; roughly 84% occur only once, and 3.5% to 4.5% lies in the top ten. The V end lost 5 bases, the J end lost 13 bases, and 14 bases lay between the germline ends. CDR3 length: 12 amino acids. Germline CDR1 MNHEY, CDR2 SMNVEV (reference sequence). V usage is TRBV27 and J usage is TRBJ1-4; a weak D match, TRBD1 (6 bases). Source: CD4+ or CD8+ T cells sorted from blood, taken in a trial of the OX40 agonist ivuxolimab. This clonotype originated in an adult with an advanced solid tumor such as melanoma, head and neck, liver or kidney cancer. CDR3 loop: CASSPNGGRLFF. In DNA, the CDR3 is TGTGCCAGCAGTCCAAACGGGGGCCGACTGTTTTTT.